These 5 T cell receptor beta chains originate from one sample sequenced in a study of shared clonotypes between healthy human individuals (dated by TCRdb to the early 2020s). Libraries were built with the immunoSEQ multiplex PCR assay. In its TCRdb copy, this immuneACCESS table keeps in-frame sequences only and misses some clones. Where compared with another copy, unresolved V genes explain less than half of these, and the others have no known cause. The sample profile shows 850,000 to 1,100,000 clones; approximately 77% of them were found once. The ten biggest clones cover roughly 0.83% of the sample. Specimen: memory CD4+ T cells from PBMCs. The sample's cell subset or site label is to be understood as: CD45RA-negative fraction. The receptors come from a young man in good health. Some clones in this sample may be carry-over from other donors' samples.

The chain carries TRBV28 and TRBJ2-5; TRBD1 aligns across 10 bases. V lost 5 bases and J lost 5; bases outside the gene matches: 8. The CDR3 covers 15 residues. From germline, CDR1 is MDHEN and CDR2 SYDVKM. CDR3 residues: CASSQRQGALETQYF. Here the CDR3 DNA reads TGTGCCAGCAGTCAGAGACAGGGGGCTTTGGAGACCCAGTACTTC.

The V call is TRBV7-8, the J call TRBJ1-2; 9 nucleotides match TRBD1. The trim removed 1 base at V and 7 bases at J, leaving 13 bases unmatched. CDR1 and CDR2 from the germline V gene are SGHVS and FQNEAQ. The CDR3 is made up of 17 amino acids. The CDR3 reads CASSLVAGTGMLGGYTF. In DNA form, the CDR3 reads TGTGCCAGCAGCTTAGTAGCCGGGACAGGGATGCTGGGTGGCTACACCTTC.

The rearrangement joins TRBV6-4 to TRBJ2-1; the match to TRBD2 covers 10 bases. CDR1 is MRHNA and CDR2 is SNTAGT in the germline V gene. This CDR3 comprises 15 residues. Trimming removed 5 bases from V and 2 bases from J; junction bases left unmatched: 3. CDR3: CASSQSGRAYNEQFF. CDR3 DNA: TGTGCCAGCAGTCAAAGCGGGAGGGCCTACAATGAGCAGTTCTTC.

The V call is TRBV7-8, the J call TRBJ1-1; 10 bases fit TRBD1. The germline gives CDR1 SGHVS, CDR2 FQNEAQ. Trimming took 1 base from V and 3 from J; bases not matched to a gene: 5. The CDR3 is 16 amino acids. The chain's CDR3 is CASSLDRDRGYTEAFF. CDR3 coding DNA: TGTGCCAGCAGCTTAGATCGGGACAGGGGATACACTGAAGCTTTCTTT.

On this clone itself: A much larger clone sits a single nucleotide away, making a read error possible. The chain is built from TRBV5-6 and TRBJ1-5, with D tentatively TRBD1 (6 bases). Trimming left V 2 bases short and J 4 bases short, with 7 bases between. The CDR3 is 13 residues long. Germline V gene data show CDR1 as SGHDT and CDR2 as YYEEEE. The CDR3 sequence: CASSLQGNQPQHF. CDR3 DNA sequence: TGTGCCAGCAGCTTACAGGGTAATCAGCCCCAGCATTTT.